These T cell receptor beta chains were read from a single sample in a study of HIV-infected patients and healthy controls. TCRdb reprocessed the 5' RACE reads with MiXCR, giving one entry per CDR3 protein. The sample holds approximately 16,000 distinct CDR3 sequences, roughly a tenth seen once. The sequenced sample was blood. All receptors come from an adult in good health. Each CDR3 is given with its conserved first and last residue. The order of the fields is V gene, J gene, CDR3 protein.

V: TRBV9; J: TRBJ2-3; CDR3: CASSVSGLSTDTQYF
V: TRBV2; J: TRBJ1-2; CDR3: CASSEVGSNYGYTF
V: TRBV20-1; J: TRBJ2-1; CDR3: CSAPPAGSYNEQFF
V: TRBV28; J: TRBJ2-7; CDR3: CASTAGRGVPGYEQYF
V: TRBV5-6; J: TRBJ2-3; CDR3: CASNEEPGTDTQYF
V: TRBV7-2; J: TRBJ2-7; CDR3: CASSPAWGALYEQYF
V: TRBV5-6; J: TRBJ2-4; CDR3: CASSSLLASGRVKNIQYF
V: TRBV10-3; J: TRBJ2-5; CDR3: CAISESSETQYF
V: TRBV19; J: TRBJ1-1; CDR3: CASSPSPDTEAFF
V: TRBV12-5; J: TRBJ2-5; CDR3: CASGLGDRETQYF
V: TRBV2; J: TRBJ1-4; CDR3: CASSGNWGINEKLFF
V: TRBV25-1; J: TRBJ2-2; CDR3: CASSTTGELFF
V: TRBV19; J: TRBJ2-4; CDR3: CASKPDRGFDIQYF
V: TRBV27; J: TRBJ2-3; CDR3: CASSGLGPTDTQYF
V: TRBV19; J: TRBJ1-1; CDR3: CASTRGPTEAFF
V: TRBV20-1; J: TRBJ2-7; CDR3: CSAPPARLAAPYEQYF
V: TRBV10-3; J: TRBJ2-2; CDR3: CAISRDSNTGELFF
V: TRBV7-6; J: TRBJ2-3; CDR3: CASSPGGLTDTQYF
V: TRBV12-3/TRBV12-4; J: TRBJ1-5; CDR3: CASSFSPETGPLWNQPQHF
V: TRBV12-3/TRBV12-4; J: TRBJ1-1; CDR3: CASSPRMRDREPTEAFF
V: TRBV11-3; J: TRBJ2-3; CDR3: CASSRTRGSDTQYF
V: TRBV28; J: TRBJ1-5; CDR3: CASRSPGDYYSNQPQHF
V: TRBV12-3/TRBV12-4; J: TRBJ1-2; CDR3: CASSSGNSYGYTF
V: TRBV6-6; J: TRBJ2-1; CDR3: CASSPRGLAGGVLSYNEQFF
V: TRBV30; J: TRBJ1-1; CDR3: CAWSADQVAFF
V: TRBV12-3/TRBV12-4; J: TRBJ2-1; CDR3: CASSLAYGNEQFF
V: TRBV10-3; J: TRBJ1-1; CDR3: CAISVGQMNTEAFF
V: TRBV12-3/TRBV12-4; J: TRBJ2-3; CDR3: CASSFAGAQDTQYF
V: TRBV29-1; J: TRBJ2-2; CDR3: CSVDATGGGTGELFF
V: TRBV6-6; J: TRBJ2-2; CDR3: CASSPPYNTGELFF
V: TRBV28; J: TRBJ1-6; CDR3: CASEGSYNSPLHF
V: TRBV27; J: TRBJ1-2; CDR3: CASSSGQGAHYGYTF
V: TRBV6-5; J: TRBJ1-1; CDR3: CASSHRRSTEAFF
V: TRBV5-1; J: TRBJ2-3; CDR3: CASCRDTSTDTQYF
V: TRBV20-1; J: TRBJ1-6; CDR3: CSARYRDNQGNSPLHF
V: TRBV27; J: TRBJ2-7; CDR3: CASSYFAGASDEQYF
V: TRBV25-1; J: TRBJ2-7; CDR3: CASTTTTRGAYEQYF
V: TRBV6-6; J: TRBJ2-3; CDR3: CASSYVRLHSDTQYF